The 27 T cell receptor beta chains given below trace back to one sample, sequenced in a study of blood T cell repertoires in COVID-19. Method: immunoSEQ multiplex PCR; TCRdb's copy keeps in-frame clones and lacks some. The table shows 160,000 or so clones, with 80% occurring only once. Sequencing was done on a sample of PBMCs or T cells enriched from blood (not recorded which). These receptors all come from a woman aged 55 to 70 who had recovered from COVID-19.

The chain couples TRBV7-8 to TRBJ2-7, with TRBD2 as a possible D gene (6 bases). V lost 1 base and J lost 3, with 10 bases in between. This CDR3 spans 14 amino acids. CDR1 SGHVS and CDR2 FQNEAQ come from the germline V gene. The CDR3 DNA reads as TGTGCCAGCAGCTTAGGACGGGAGTACTACGAGCAGTACTTC. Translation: CASSLGREYYEQYF.

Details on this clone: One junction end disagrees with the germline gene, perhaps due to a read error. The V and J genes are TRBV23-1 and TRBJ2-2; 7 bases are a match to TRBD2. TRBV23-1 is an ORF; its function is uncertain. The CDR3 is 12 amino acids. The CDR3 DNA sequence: TGCCCCAGGTGGGGGGGTGCCGGGGAGCTGTTTTTT. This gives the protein CPRWGGAGELFF.

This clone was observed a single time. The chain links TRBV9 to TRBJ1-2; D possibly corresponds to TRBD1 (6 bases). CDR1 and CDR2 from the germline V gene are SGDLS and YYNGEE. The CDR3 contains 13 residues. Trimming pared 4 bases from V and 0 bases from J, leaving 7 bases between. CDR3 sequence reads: CASSRTANYGYTF. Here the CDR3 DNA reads TGTGCCAGCAGCCGGACAGCTAACTATGGCTACACCTTC.

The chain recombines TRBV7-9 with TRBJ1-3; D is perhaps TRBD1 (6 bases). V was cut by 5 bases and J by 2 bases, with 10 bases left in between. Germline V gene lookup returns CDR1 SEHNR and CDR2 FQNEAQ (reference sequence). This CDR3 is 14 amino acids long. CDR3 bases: TGTGCCAGCAGCCCCAGGGGTCCTGGAAACACCATATATTTT. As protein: CASSPRGPGNTIYF.

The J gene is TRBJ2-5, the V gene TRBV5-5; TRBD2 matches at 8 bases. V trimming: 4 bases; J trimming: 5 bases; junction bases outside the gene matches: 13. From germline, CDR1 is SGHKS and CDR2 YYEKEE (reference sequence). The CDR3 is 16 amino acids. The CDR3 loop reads CASSVTVAGGVETQYF. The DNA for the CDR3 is TGTGCCAGCAGCGTCACAGTTGCGGGGGGCGTGGAGACCCAGTACTTC.

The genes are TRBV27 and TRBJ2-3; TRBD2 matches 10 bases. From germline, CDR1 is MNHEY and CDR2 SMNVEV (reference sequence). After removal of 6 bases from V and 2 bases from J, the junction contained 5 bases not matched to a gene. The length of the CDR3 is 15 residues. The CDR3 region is CASRSSGGLTDTQYF. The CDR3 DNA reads TGTGCCAGCAGGTCTAGCGGGGGCCTCACAGATACGCAGTATTTT.

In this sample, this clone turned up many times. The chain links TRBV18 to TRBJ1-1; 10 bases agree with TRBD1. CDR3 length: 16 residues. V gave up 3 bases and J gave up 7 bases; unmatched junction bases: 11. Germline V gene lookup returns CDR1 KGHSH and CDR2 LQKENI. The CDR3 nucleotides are TGTGCCAGCTCACCTCAGGGGACAGGGGCAGCCGGTGAAGCTTTCTTT. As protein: CASSPQGTGAAGEAFF.

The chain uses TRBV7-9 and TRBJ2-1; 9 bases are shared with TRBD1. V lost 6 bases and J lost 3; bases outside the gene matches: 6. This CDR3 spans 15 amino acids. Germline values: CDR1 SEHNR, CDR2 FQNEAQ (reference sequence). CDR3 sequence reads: CASRFTGQGYNEQFF. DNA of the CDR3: TGTGCCAGCAGGTTCACGGGACAGGGCTACAATGAGCAGTTCTTC.

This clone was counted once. In DNA, the CDR3 is TGTGCCAGCAGCTTAGCTTCCAGCTACGAGCAGTACTTC. Protein: CASSLASSYEQYF. The V and J genes are TRBV7-6 and TRBJ2-7; D unresolved. Trimming removed 0 bases at V and 3 bases at J, with 6 bases between. The germline CDR1 and CDR2 sequences are SGHVS and FNYEAQ. The CDR3 runs to 13 residues.

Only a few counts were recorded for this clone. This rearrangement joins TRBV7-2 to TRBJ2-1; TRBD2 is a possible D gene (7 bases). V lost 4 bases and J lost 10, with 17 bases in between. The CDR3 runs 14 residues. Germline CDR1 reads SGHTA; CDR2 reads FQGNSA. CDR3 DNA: TGTGCCAGCAGCTGGGGGGGGGCCTCCGAGGAGCAGTTCTTC. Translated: CASSWGGASEEQFF.

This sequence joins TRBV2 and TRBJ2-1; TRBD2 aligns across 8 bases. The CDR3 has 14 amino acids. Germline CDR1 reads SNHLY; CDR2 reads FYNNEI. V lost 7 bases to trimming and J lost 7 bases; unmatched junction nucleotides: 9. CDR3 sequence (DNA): TGTGCCAGCATCCCGGGACTAGTGGAGAATGAGCAGTTCTTC. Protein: CASIPGLVENEQFF.

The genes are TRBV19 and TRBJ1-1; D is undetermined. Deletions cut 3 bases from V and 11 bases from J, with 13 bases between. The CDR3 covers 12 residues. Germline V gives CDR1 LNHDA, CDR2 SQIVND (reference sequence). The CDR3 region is CASSITSVAAFF. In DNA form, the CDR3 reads TGTGCCAGTAGTATTACCTCAGTTGCCGCTTTCTTT.

The CDR3 sequence is CASSPIGKSYRSTDTQYF. DNA for the CDR3: TGTGCCAGCAGCCCCATCGGCAAGTCGTACAGAAGCACAGATACGCAGTATTTT. The V call is TRBV14, the J call TRBJ2-3; no clear D gene. Trimming removed 4 bases at V and 0 bases at J, with 20 bases between. The germline gives CDR1 SGHDN, CDR2 FVKESK. The CDR3 is 18 residues long.

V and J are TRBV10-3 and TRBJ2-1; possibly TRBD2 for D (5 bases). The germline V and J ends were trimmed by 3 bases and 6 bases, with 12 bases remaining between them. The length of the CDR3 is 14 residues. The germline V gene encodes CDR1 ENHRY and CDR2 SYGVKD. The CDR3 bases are TGTGCCATCAGTGATCCAACTAGTTCCAATGAGCAGTTCTTC. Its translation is CAISDPTSSNEQFF.

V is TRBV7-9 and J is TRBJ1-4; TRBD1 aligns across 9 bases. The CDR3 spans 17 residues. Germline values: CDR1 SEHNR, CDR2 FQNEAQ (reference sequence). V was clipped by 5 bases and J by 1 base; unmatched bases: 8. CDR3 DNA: TGTGCCAGCAGCCACAACACAGGGGGCGGAACTAATGAAAAACTGTTTTTT. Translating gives CASSHNTGGGTNEKLFF.

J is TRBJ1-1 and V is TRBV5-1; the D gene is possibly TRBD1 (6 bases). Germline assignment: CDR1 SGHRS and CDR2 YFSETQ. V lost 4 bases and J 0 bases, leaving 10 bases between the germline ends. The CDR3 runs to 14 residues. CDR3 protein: CASSPGVLNTEAFF. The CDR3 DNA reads TGCGCCAGCAGCCCAGGGGTCCTGAACACTGAAGCTTTCTTT. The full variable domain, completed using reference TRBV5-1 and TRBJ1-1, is KAGVTQTPRYLIKTRGQQVTLSCSPISGHRSVSWYQQTPGQGLQFLFEYFSETQRNKGNFPGRFSGRQFSNSRSEMNVSTLELGDSALYLCASSPGVLNTEAFFGQGTRLTVV.

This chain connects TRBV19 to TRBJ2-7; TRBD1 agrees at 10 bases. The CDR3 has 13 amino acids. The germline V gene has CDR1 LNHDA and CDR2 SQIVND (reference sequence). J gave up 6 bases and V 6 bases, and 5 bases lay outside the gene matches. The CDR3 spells CASRGDRGIEQYF. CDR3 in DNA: TGTGCCAGTAGGGGGGACAGGGGAATCGAGCAGTACTTC.

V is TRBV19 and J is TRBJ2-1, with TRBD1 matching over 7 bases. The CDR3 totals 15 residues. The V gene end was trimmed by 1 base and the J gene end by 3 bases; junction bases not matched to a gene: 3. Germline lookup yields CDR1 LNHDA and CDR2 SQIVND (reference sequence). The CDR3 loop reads CASSIGGGDYNEQFF. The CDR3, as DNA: TGTGCCAGTAGTATAGGAGGGGGCGACTACAATGAGCAGTTCTTC.

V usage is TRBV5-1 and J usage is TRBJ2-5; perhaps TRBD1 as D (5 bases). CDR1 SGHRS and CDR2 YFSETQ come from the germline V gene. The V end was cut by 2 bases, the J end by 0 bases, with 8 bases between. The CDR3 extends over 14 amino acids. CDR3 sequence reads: CASSLTGNQETQYF. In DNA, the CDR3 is TGCGCCAGCAGCTTAACAGGAAACCAAGAGACCCAGTACTTC.

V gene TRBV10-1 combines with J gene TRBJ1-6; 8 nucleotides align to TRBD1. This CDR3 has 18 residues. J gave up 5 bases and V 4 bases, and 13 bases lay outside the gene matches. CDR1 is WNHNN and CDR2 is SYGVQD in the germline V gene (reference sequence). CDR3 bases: TGCGCCAGCAGTGCAGGGGGCAGTGAAGGGGGTAATAATTCACCCCTCCACTTT. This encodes CASSAGGSEGGNNSPLHF.

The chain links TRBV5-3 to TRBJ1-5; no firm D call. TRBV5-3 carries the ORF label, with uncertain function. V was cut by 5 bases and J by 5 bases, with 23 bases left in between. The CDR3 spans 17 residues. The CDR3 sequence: CARSSIWVSSEDQPQHF. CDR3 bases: TGTGCCAGAAGTTCTATCTGGGTTTCTTCGGAGGATCAGCCCCAGCATTTT.

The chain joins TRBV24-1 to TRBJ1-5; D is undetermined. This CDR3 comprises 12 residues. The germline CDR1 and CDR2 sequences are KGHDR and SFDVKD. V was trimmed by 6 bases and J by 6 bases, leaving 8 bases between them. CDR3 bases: TGTGCCACCAGTTCCGGGTCTCAGCCCCAGCATTTT. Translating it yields CATSSGSQPQHF.

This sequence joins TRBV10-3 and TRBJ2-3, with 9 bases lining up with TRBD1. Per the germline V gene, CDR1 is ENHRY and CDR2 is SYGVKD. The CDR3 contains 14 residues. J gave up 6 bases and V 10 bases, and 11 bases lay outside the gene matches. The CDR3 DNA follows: TGTGCCAGCCGAGTACAGGGGGCCTGGGATACGCAGTATTTT. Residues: CASRVQGAWDTQYF.

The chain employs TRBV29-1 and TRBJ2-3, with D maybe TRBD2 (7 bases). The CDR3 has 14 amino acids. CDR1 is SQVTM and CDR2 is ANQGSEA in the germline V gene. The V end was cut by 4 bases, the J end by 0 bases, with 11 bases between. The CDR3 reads CSVVWGGSTDTQYF. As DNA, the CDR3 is TGCAGCGTTGTCTGGGGGGGCAGCACAGATACGCAGTATTTT.

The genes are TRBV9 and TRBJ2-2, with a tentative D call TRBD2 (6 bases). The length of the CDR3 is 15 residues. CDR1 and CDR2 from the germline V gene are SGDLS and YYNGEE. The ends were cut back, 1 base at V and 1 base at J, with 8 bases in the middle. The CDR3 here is CASSVLGGNTGELFF. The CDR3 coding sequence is TGTGCCAGCAGCGTATTGGGGGGGAACACCGGGGAGCTGTTTTTT. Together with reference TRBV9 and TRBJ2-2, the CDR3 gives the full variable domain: DSGVTQTPKHLITATGQRVTLRCSPRSGDLSVYWYQQSLDQGLQFLIQYYNGEERAKGNILERFSAQQFPDLHSELNLSSLELGDSALYFCASSVLGGNTGELFFGEGSRLTVL.

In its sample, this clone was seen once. CDR3 protein: CASSYSGHQGYYGYTF. The CDR3 DNA reads TGTGCCAGCAGTTACTCCGGCCATCAGGGGTACTATGGCTACACCTTC. The V call is TRBV6-5, the J call TRBJ1-2; maybe TRBD1 (6 bases). Germline CDR1 is MNHEY and CDR2 is SVGAGI. The CDR3 totals 16 residues. Trimming took off 0 bases at V and 3 bases at J, with 14 bases between the two ends.

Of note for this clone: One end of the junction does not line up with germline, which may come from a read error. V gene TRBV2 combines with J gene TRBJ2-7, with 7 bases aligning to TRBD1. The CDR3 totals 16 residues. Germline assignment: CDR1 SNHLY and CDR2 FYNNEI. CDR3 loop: CASSEAPGQALPYAFF. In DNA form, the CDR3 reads TGTGCCAGCAGTGAAGCGCCTGGACAGGCGCTTCCCTACGCTTTCTTC.